The clone carrying this T cell receptor (beta chain) occurred many times. No antigen is known for it. The CDR3 length is 13 residues. Germline V lookup: CDR1 DFQATT, CDR2 SNEGSKA (reference sequence). The V end was cut by 3 bases, the J end by 1 base, with 9 bases between. The cDNA had a unique molecular identifier and a template-switch universal primer site. One entry per CDR3 protein results from TCRdb running MiXCR on the 5' RACE reads. The profile covers just under 550,000 distinct CDR3 sequences, with approximately 14% appearing a single time and 0.44% taken by the ten largest. The data were taken from a study of identical twins. General study points: Carriage of fewer insertions was seen in abundant cord blood beta clonotypes, whereas memory repertoires showed none. Findings depended on cross-sectional statistics rather than tracking the same donors.

This sample also belongs to another study, concerning yellow fever vaccine responses in identical twins.

V usage is TRBV20-1 and J usage is TRBJ1-2, with unresolved D. This clonotype was sampled from a young woman in good health. Specimen: CD4+ T cells sorted from blood. The CDR3: CSARRYINYGYTF. CDR3 coding DNA: TGCAGTGCTAGGAGATATATTAACTATGGCTACACCTTC.